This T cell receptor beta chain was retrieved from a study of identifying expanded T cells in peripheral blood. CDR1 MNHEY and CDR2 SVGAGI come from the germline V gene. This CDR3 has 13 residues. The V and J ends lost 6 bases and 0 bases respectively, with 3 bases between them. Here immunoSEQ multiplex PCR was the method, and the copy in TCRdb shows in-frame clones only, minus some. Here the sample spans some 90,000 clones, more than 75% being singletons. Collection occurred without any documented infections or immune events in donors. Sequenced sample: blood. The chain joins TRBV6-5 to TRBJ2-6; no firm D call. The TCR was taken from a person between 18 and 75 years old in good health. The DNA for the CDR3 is TGTGCCAGCAGGACCTCTGGGGCCAACGTCCTGACTTTC. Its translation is CASRTSGANVLTF.